This T cell receptor (beta chain) was obtained from a study of cytotoxic CD8 clonotypes in ibrutinib-treated CLL (TCRdb year 2021). For context, the study as a whole: The cohort included roughly 15 treatment-naive and fewer than 12 relapsed/refractory patients; 17 to 18 were IGHV unmutated. Response samples were obtained after a median of roughly 13 months of treatment, with a range of roughly 6 to 36 months. Cryopreserved peripheral blood mononuclear cells were obtained before treatment, at response, and at either sustained remission or disease progression. On average, each sample yielded around 250,000 productive templates and tens of thousands of productive rearrangements. Of the 70 to 90 people in the trial, about two dozen had longitudinal samples available. Responses were partial in 24 patients and complete in 2; after median about 5.5 years follow-up, roughly 14 stayed in remission and 12 progressed. Every remission and progressive disease sample was obtained while ibrutinib was still being received by the patients. General conclusions and limits of the study: An increase in clonality was observed at ibrutinib response, with clonality remaining stable during sustained remission and falling back toward baseline at progression. Sampling times were not matched between sustained-remission and progressing patients, and lymph node repertoires were not studied. Public clonotypes were rare and either shrank or stayed stable during treatment, and the rise in clonality at ibrutinib response reflected expansion of private clonotypes. At baseline, clonality was higher than in age-matched healthy donors and showed a strong correlation with circulating CD8+ T-cell counts.

A MiSeq instrument was used for deep resolution sequencing, which targeted depths ranging from 1 in 1 million up to 1 in 200,000 T cells, with coverage averaging 10x for each clonotype. The immunoSEQ hsTCRB Kit was used to generate the TCR beta libraries. The paper's data handling went like this. ImmunoSEQ Data Assistant and ImmunoSEQ Analyzer were used for data analysis, and V, D and J genes were assigned according to IMGT definitions. Clonality, which ranges from 0 to 1, was calculated as one minus the normalized Shannon entropy of productive rearrangement frequencies. Only overrepresented clonotypes making up at least 0.05% of each patient's repertoire were included in the public clonotype analysis. Thirteen age-matched healthy donor repertoires from immuneACCESS were used as controls for clonality. Drawn from immuneACCESS, this table holds only the in-frame rearrangements with V and J called that TCRdb kept. Clones are partly lost; checked studies trace under half to an unresolved V gene and leave the rest unexplained. V and J calls plus clone size are reproduced from that table; the DNA served to infer D and trimming. For this sample there are 150,000 to 250,000 clones; about 72% appear just once. Around an eighth of the sample lies in the top ten.

The CDR3 goes from the cysteine to the phenylalanine over 12 residues. The DNA shown is the 36-base CDR3, in frame from base 1. From the germline V gene (reference sequence), CDR1 is GTSNPN and CDR2 is SVGIG. V drops 3 bases and J drops 3 bases, leaving 9 bases in between. Comments on this clone: What antigen it recognizes has not been identified. No quality values exist for individual bases; no much larger clone is one base distant.

Explained via the paper, the time point label denotes: around 25 months on ibrutinib. For TCR beta library preparation, approximately 2 micrograms of genomic DNA was extracted from cryopreserved PBMCs. Longitudinal blood samples from CLL patients on ibrutinib monotherapy underwent high-throughput TCR beta sequencing. The patients took part in an open-label, single-center phase 2 trial of ibrutinib monotherapy. This sequence originates from a human donor with chronic lymphocytic leukemia. The V and J segments used are TRBV30 and TRBJ2-7, with the D gene call left open. This specimen consisted of PBMCs, obtained after 24 months of ibrutinib treatment. This receptor has the CDR3 CAWSSSSYEQYF. The nucleotides are TGTGCCTGGAGCTCAAGTAGCTACGAGCAGTACTTC.